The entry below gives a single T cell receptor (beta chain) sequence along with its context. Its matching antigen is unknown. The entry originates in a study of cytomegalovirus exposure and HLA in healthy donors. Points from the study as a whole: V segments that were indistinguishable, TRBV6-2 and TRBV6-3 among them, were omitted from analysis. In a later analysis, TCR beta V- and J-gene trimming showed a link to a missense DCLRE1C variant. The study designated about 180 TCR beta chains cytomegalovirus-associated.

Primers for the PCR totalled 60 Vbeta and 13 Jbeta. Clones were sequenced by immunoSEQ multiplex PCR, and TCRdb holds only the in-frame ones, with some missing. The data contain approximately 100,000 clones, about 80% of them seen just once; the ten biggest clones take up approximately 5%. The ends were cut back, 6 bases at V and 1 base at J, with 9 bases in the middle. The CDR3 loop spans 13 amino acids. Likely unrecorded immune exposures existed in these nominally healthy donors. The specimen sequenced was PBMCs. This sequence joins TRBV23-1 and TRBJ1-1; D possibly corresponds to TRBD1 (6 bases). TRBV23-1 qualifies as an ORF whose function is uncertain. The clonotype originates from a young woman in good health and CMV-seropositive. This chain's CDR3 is CASSRTENTEAFF. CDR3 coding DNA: TGCGCCAGCAGCCGGACAGAGAACACTGAAGCTTTCTTT.